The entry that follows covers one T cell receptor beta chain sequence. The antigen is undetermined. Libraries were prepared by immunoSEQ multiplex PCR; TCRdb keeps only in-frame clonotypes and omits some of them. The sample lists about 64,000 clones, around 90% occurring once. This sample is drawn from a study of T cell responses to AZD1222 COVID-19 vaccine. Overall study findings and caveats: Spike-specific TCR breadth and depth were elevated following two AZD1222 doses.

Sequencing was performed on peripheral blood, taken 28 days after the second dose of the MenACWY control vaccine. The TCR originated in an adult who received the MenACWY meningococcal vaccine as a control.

CDR3 DNA: TGTGCCTGGATCATACGCGCAGGGGGCGCCGGCTATGGCTACACCTTC. Amino acid sequence: CAWIIRAGGAGYGYTF. V usage is TRBV30 and J usage is TRBJ1-2; 8 bases match TRBD1. This CDR3 region has 16 residues. Trimming removed 4 bases from V and 4 bases from J; junction bases left unmatched: 14. From germline, CDR1 is GTSNPN and CDR2 SVGIG (reference sequence).